This T cell receptor beta chain was sequenced in a study of response to subunit inactivated influenza vaccine. CDR3 length equals 16 residues. In germline, CDR1 is DFQATT, CDR2 SNEGSKA (reference sequence). V was pared by 3 bases and J by 2 bases, with 18 bases between. TCRdb reanalysed the RT-PCR reads using MiXCR and keeps one entry per CDR3 protein. The sample lists about 780,000 distinct CDR3 sequences; approximately 17% were seen once. The source is a man aged 50 or older who received an inactivated influenza vaccine. Specimen: PBMCs from blood, collected around 5 days after vaccination. V is TRBV20-1 and J is TRBJ2-3; weak D call: TRBD2 (5 bases). The CDR3 is CSASGPGEKVTDTQYF. In DNA form, the CDR3 reads TGCAGTGCTAGCGGACCCGGGGAAAAAGTCACAGATACGCAGTATTTT.